Below, 14 T cell receptor beta chains from the same sample are listed, as sequenced in a study of blood T cell repertoires in COVID-19. Clones were read by immunoSEQ multiplex PCR, and TCRdb kept only the in-frame ones, dropping some. Here the sample spans 70,000 to 95,000 clones, 88% being singletons. The specimen sequenced was peripheral blood. These receptors were taken from a woman older than 75 with active COVID-19.

The chain uses TRBV9 and TRBJ2-3; D is uncertain. Germline V gene sequence: CDR1 SGDLS, CDR2 YYNGEE. V lost 0 bases and J lost 5, with 4 bases in between. This CDR3 has 12 residues. The CDR3 region has the DNA TGTGCCAGCAGCGTAGCCGGAGATACGCAGTATTTT. Translating gives CASSVAGDTQYF.

V gene TRBV18 combines with J gene TRBJ1-2; the match to TRBD1 covers 12 bases. This CDR3 comprises 15 residues. V trimming: 6 bases; J trimming: 6 bases; junction bases outside the gene matches: 8. CDR1 is KGHSH and CDR2 is LQKENI in the germline V gene. The CDR3 sequence: CASSLPGQGAHGYTF. CDR3 nucleotides: TGTGCCAGCTCTCTTCCGGGACAGGGGGCTCATGGCTACACCTTC.

This clone is a singleton in its sample. The CDR3 DNA reads as TGTGCCAGCAGTGTTGGTACAGTCAATGAAAAACTGTTTTTT. This encodes CASSVGTVNEKLFF. The chain combines TRBV2 with TRBJ1-4; D not certain. Trimming removed 4 bases from V and 5 bases from J, with 11 bases in between. The CDR3 is 14 amino acids. Germline CDR1 reads SNHLY; CDR2 reads FYNNEI.

This clone was counted only a few times. The chain links TRBV4-1 to TRBJ1-5; D possibly corresponds to TRBD1 (5 bases). Germline loops: CDR1 MGHRA, CDR2 YSYEKL. This CDR3 spans 19 amino acids. Between the trimmed V and J ends, which lost 0 bases and 5 bases, there was a span of 23 bases. The chain's CDR3 is CASSQEGRAGIGVHQPQHF. Written as DNA, the CDR3 is TGCGCCAGCAGCCAAGAGGGAAGGGCCGGCATAGGGGTTCATCAGCCCCAGCATTTT.

The chain is built from TRBV7-3 and TRBJ2-3, with 13 nucleotides matching TRBD2. Germline CDR1 and CDR2: SGHTA and FQGTGA. CDR3 length: 19 residues. The junction had 7 bases not matched to a gene; V was cut back by 0 bases and J by 1 base. The CDR3 DNA follows: TGTGCCAGCAGCTTAACAGGACTAGCGGGAGTAAGGGGCACAGATACGCAGTATTTT. The encoded protein is CASSLTGLAGVRGTDTQYF.

The chain uses TRBV29-1 and TRBJ1-2, with TRBD1 matching 7 bases. The CDR3 covers 12 residues. The J segment lost 4 bases and the V segment lost 6 bases, leaving 5 bases of the junction unmatched. Germline CDR1 reads SQVTM; CDR2 reads ANQGSEA. CDR3 in amino acids: CSVRDSPYGYTF. As DNA, the CDR3 is TGCAGCGTACGGGACAGCCCCTATGGCTACACCTTC.

This sequence joins TRBV18 and TRBJ2-7; 8 nucleotides align to TRBD1. Germline trimming cut 2 bases from V and 2 bases from J; bases unmatched to any gene: 5. Germline CDR1 and CDR2: KGHSH and LQKENI. The CDR3 spans 15 residues. The DNA of the CDR3 is TGTGCCAGCTCACCATCCCAGGGGGCCGCCTACGAGCAGTACTTC. Protein product: CASSPSQGAAYEQYF.

J is TRBJ2-2 and V is TRBV24-1; 8 bases map to TRBD1. The V segment lost 8 bases and the J segment 0 bases; nucleotides outside the gene matches: 1. There are 14 residues in the CDR3. CDR1 and CDR2 from the germline V gene are KGHDR and SFDVKD. This CDR3 is CATTGGANTGELFF. CDR3 sequence (DNA): TGTGCCACCACAGGGGGCGCGAACACCGGGGAGCTGTTTTTT.

The chain combines TRBV25-1 with TRBJ1-1; no clear D gene. The CDR3 has 14 residues. Germline-derived CDR1 and CDR2 are MGHDK and SYGVNS. Deletions cut 6 bases from V and 1 base from J, with 12 bases between. For the CDR3, the DNA is TGTGCCAGCAGGGATAATGGGAGGAACACTGAAGCTTTCTTT. This sequence encodes CASRDNGRNTEAFF.

The chain is built from TRBV4-3 and TRBJ2-3; D possibly corresponds to TRBD2 (5 bases). The CDR3 totals 16 residues. Germline V gene data show CDR1 as LGHNA and CDR2 as YSLEER. Trimming pared 4 bases from V and 0 bases from J, leaving 14 bases between. The CDR3 DNA reads as TGCGCCAGCAGCCCGCGTGCAGCGGACAGCACAGATACGCAGTATTTT. Encoded protein: CASSPRAADSTDTQYF.

J is TRBJ2-5 and V is TRBV5-3; maybe TRBD2 (6 bases). TRBV5-3 is an ORF, with its function uncertain. Trimming shortened V by 3 bases and J by 8 bases, and 23 bases separated the two germline ends. There are 16 residues in the CDR3. CDR3 amino acids: CARSSSTTGGRVTQYF. The CDR3 DNA follows: TGTGCCAGAAGCTCGAGTACTACCGGGGGACGCGTTACCCAGTACTTC.

The chain joins TRBV19 to TRBJ1-5; 11 bases line up with TRBD1. Germline CDR1 LNHDA, CDR2 SQIVND (reference sequence). J lost 3 bases, V lost 8 bases, and 9 bases had no gene match. CDR3 length: 16 amino acids. CDR3 coding DNA: TGTGCCAGTTGCGGACAGGGGGCCTACTACAATCAGCCCCAGCATTTT. Protein: CASCGQGAYYNQPQHF.

The chain has TRBV6-5 and TRBJ1-2; possible D gene TRBD1, 6 bases. Germline V gene lookup returns CDR1 MNHEY and CDR2 SVGAGI. The CDR3 has 13 amino acids. Trimming left V 11 bases short and J 5 bases short, with 18 bases between. CDR3 residues: CAARPGGGYGYTF. The DNA for the CDR3 is TGTGCCGCCCGGCCGGGGGGCGGATATGGCTACACCTTC.

Only one count was recorded for this clone. The rearrangement links TRBV19 to TRBJ2-5; 14 bases are a match to TRBD2. Per the germline V gene, CDR1 is LNHDA and CDR2 is SQIVND (reference sequence). CDR3 length: 15 amino acids. J was trimmed by 10 bases and V by 3 bases; bases with no gene match: 7. This CDR3 reads CASSIGTSGSYVQYF. Here the CDR3 DNA reads TGTGCCAGTAGTATCGGGACTAGCGGGAGCTATGTCCAGTACTTC.